Listed here is a single TCR beta chain. Its antigen is currently unknown. The method was immunoSEQ multiplex PCR; TCRdb's version includes in-frame clones alone and lacks a portion of them. The sample has 150,000 to 200,000 clones, 85% to 95% seen once; the top ten hold around 0.9%. The CDR3 totals 15 residues. V was shortened by 4 bases and J by 0 bases, with 13 bases between the two germline ends. Germline loops: CDR1 LNHDA, CDR2 SQIVND (reference sequence). These data originate in a study of T cell responses to AZD1222 COVID-19 vaccine. Study results and caveats: Repertoires were obtained only post-peak T cell response. CD4 TCRs linked to vaccination spanned spike, dominating at 160-218 and 743-854. Regions left unmutated in variants are reportedly the target of nearly half of spike-specific TCRs.

The sequence was collected from an adult in good health. Here the sequenced sample was peripheral blood, taken on day 0 of AZD1222 vaccination. The genes are TRBV19 and TRBJ2-7; a weak D match, TRBD2 (7 bases). The CDR3 bases are TGTGCCAGTAGTAGCGGGGGCGGGGTCTCCTACGAGCAGTACTTC. Its protein is CASSSGGGVSYEQYF.